This T cell receptor (beta chain) was documented in a study of cytotoxic CD8 clonotypes in ibrutinib-treated CLL. Study details: Partial response was seen in approximately 25 patients and complete response in 2; after median about six years, about 14 stayed remitted, about twelve progressed. Findings and caveats of the study: T-cell clonality at baseline went above that of age-matched healthy donors and rose and fell with circulating CD8+ T-cell counts.

Turning to this clone: The antigen is unknown.

Deep sequencing aimed at 1 in 200,000 to 1 in 1 million T cells' resolution. The method was immunoSEQ multiplex PCR; TCRdb's version includes in-frame clones alone and lacks a portion of them. The sample lists 150,000 to 200,000 clones, about 80% occurring once. V dropped 2 bases and J dropped 3 bases, with 11 bases sitting between them. The CDR3 consists of 14 residues. Germline V gives CDR1 SGHTS, CDR2 YDEGEE. The source of roughly 2.1 micrograms of genomic DNA for TCR beta libraries was cryopreserved PBMCs. The sequence was collected from a human donor with chronic lymphocytic leukemia. The sequencing here drew on PBMCs, taken after 12 months of ibrutinib treatment. V gene TRBV5-8 combines with J gene TRBJ1-1, with D unresolved. As DNA, the CDR3 is TGTGCCAGCAGCTTTGGGCAGGCGGACACTGAAGCTTTCTTT. Translating gives CASSFGQADTEAFF.